This entry is about one T cell receptor beta chain. The source of the sample is a study of blood T cell repertoires in COVID-19. Turning to the study itself: Collection of acute and convalescent COVID-19 samples took place in the United States, Italy and Spain. PBMCs, B-cell-depleted T cells, or T cells provided the cDNA or gDNA that made up the material.

Original processing notes: Researchers report that nucleated cell counts were estimated from reference gene primer amplification. Using immunoSEQ multiplex PCR, the repertoire was profiled, and TCRdb retains in-frame clones only, with some absent. That table furnishes V, J and clone size, whereas the DNA furnished D and trimming. This table holds 98,000 or so clones, 75% to 90% found once. The sequenced sample was peripheral blood. This TCR came from a man in his fifties or sixties with acute or convalescent COVID-19.

In nucleotides, the CDR3 is TGTGCCACCAGCGGCTCCCGGGGAAATAATTCACCCCTCCACTTT. Amino acid sequence: CATSGSRGNNSPLHF. The V and J genes are TRBV15 and TRBJ1-6; D remains unclear. This CDR3 comprises 15 residues. The V and J ends lost 5 bases and 5 bases respectively, with 13 bases between them. Per germline, CDR1 LNHNV and CDR2 YYDKDF (reference sequence). The full variable domain, its missing parts supplied by reference TRBV15 and TRBJ1-6, is DAMVIQNPRYQVTQFGKPVTLSCSQTLNHNVMYWYQQKSSQAPKLLFHYYDKDFNNEADTPDNFQSRRPNTSFCFLDIRSPGLGDTAMYLCATSGSRGNNSPLHFGNGTRLTVT.